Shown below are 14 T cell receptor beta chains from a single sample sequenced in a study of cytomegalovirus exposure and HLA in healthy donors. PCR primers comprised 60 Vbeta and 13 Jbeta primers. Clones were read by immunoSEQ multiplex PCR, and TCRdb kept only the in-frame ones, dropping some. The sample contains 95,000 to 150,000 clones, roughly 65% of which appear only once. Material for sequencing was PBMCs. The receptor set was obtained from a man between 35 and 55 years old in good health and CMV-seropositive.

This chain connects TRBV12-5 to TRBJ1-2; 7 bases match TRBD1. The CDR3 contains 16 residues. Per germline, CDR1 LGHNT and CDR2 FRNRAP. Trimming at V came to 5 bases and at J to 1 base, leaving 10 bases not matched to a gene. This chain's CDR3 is CASGLRDRYVNYGYTF. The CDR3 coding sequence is TGTGCTAGTGGTCTCCGGGACAGATACGTTAACTATGGCTACACCTTC. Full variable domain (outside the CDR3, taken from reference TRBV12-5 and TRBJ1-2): DARVTQTPRHKVTEMGQEVTMRCQPILGHNTVFWYRQTMMQGLELLAYFRNRAPLDDSGMPKDRFSAEMPDATLATLKIQPSEPRDSAVYFCASGLRDRYVNYGYTFGSGTRLTVV.

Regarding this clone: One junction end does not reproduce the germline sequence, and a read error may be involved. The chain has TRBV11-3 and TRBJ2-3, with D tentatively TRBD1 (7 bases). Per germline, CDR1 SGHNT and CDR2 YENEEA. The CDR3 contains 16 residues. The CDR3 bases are TGTGCCAGCAGCCTAGATGGACAGGCGCGGGGAGATACGCAGTATTTT. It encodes CASSLDGQARGDTQYF.

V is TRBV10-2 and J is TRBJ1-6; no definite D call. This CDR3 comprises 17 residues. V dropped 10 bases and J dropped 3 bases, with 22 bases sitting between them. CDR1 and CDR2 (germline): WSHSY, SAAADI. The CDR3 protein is CATSTIRSTIYNSPLHF. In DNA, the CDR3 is TGCGCCACCTCCACAATACGGAGTACCATCTATAATTCACCCCTCCACTTT.

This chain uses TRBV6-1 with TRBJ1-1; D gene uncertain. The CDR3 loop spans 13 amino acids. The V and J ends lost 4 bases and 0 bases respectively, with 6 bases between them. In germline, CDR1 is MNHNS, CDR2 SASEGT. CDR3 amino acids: CASSVNVNTEAFF. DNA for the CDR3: TGTGCCAGCAGTGTAAATGTGAACACTGAAGCTTTCTTT.

CDR3 in amino acids: CASSLESLTQGEAFF. DNA for the CDR3: TGTGCCAGCAGCTTAGAATCCCTGACGCAGGGGGAAGCTTTCTTT. V usage is TRBV7-8 and J usage is TRBJ1-1; TRBD1 might be the D (6 bases). This CDR3 has 15 residues. Trimming removed 1 base from V and 8 bases from J, with 17 bases in between. Germline lookup yields CDR1 SGHVS and CDR2 FQNEAQ.

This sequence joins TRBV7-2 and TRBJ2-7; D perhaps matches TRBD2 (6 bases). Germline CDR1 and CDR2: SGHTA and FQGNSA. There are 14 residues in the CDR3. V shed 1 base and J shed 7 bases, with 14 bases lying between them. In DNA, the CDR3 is TGTGCCAGCAGCTTAGTTAGCGGCCTAAGGGAGCAGTACTTC. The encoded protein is CASSLVSGLREQYF.

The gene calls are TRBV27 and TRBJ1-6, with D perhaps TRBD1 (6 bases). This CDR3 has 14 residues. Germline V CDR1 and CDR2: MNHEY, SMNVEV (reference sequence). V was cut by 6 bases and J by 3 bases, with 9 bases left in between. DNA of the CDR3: TGTGCCAGCAGGGACAGCTACTATAATTCACCCCTCCACTTT. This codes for CASRDSYYNSPLHF.

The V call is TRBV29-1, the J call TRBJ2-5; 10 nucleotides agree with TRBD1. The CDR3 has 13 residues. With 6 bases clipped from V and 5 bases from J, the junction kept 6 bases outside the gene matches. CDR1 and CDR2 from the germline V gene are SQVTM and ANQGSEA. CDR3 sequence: CSVMTGGLETQYF. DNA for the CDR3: TGCAGCGTGATGACAGGGGGCTTGGAGACCCAGTACTTC.

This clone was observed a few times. The CDR3 DNA is TGCGCCAGCAGCGCCGCTACTACTAATGAAAAACTGTTTTTT. Its translation is CASSAATTNEKLFF. V usage is TRBV5-1 and J usage is TRBJ1-4; D not resolved. Trimming cost V 4 bases and J 2 bases, with 9 bases left between them. Germline values: CDR1 SGHRS, CDR2 YFSETQ. The CDR3 totals 14 residues.

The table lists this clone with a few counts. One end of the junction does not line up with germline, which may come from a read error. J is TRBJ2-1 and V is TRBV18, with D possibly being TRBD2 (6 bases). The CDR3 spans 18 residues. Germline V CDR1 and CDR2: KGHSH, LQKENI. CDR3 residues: CASSPGGWDPISSNEQFF. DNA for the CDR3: TGTGCCAGCTCACCAGGGGGGTGGGATCCGATCTCCTCCAATGAGCAGTTCTTC.

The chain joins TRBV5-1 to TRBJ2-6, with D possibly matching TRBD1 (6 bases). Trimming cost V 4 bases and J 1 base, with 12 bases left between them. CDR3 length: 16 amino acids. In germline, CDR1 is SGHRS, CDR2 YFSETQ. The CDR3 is CASSDRWFSGANVLTF. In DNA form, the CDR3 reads TGCGCCAGCAGCGACAGGTGGTTTTCTGGGGCCAACGTCCTGACTTTC.

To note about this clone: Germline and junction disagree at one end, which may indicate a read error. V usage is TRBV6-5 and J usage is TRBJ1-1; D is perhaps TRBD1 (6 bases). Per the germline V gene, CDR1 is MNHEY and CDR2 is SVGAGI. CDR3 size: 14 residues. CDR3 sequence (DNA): TGTGCCAGCAGGGACTCGGGACACAACACTGAAGCTTCCTTT. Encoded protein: CASRDSGHNTEASF.

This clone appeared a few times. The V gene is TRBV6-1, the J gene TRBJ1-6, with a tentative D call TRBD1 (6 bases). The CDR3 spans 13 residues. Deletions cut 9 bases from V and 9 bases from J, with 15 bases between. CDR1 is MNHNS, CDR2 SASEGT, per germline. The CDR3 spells CASKQGPGSPLHF. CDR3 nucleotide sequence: TGTGCCAGTAAACAGGGTCCGGGTTCACCCCTCCACTTT.

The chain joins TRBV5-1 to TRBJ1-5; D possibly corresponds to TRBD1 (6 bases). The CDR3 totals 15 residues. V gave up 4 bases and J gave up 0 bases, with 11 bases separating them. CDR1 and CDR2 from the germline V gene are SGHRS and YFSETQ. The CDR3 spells CASSIQGNSNQPQHF. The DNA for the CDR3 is TGCGCCAGCAGCATACAGGGAAATAGCAATCAGCCCCAGCATTTT.